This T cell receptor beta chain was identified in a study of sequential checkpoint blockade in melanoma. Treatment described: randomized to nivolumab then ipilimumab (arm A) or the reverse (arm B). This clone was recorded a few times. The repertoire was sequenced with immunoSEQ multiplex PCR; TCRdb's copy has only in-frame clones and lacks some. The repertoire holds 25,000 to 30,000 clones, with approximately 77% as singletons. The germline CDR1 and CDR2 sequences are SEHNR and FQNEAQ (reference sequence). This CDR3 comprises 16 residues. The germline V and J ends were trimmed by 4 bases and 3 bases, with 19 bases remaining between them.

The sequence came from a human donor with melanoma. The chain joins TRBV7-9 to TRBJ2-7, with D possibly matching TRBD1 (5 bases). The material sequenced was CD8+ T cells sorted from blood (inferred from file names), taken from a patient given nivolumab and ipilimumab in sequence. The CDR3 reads CASSSTTKDTNYEQYF. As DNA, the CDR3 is TGTGCCAGCAGCTCCACTACTAAGGACACTAACTACGAGCAGTACTTC.